The clone carrying this T cell receptor (beta chain) has just a few counts. Its antigen is not identified. The sample comes from a study of T-cell reconstitution after alpha-beta-depleted transplantation in children. Study results and caveats: Counts and diversity of T cells one year after transplant came mostly from newly produced T cells.

Unique molecular identifiers were used to barcode this TCRbeta library. Via MiXCR, TCRdb re-called the PCR reads, giving one row per CDR3 protein. In the table there are roughly 500,000 distinct CDR3 sequences, about 10% of which are singletons. Germline V lookup: CDR1 DFQATT, CDR2 SNEGSKA (reference sequence). The V segment lost 0 bases and the J segment 3 bases; nucleotides outside the gene matches: 3. The CDR3 is 15 residues long. Sequencing used PBMCs, obtained before TCRalphabeta/CD19-depleted stem cell transplant. The rearrangement uses TRBV20-1 and TRBJ2-5, with TRBD2 identical over 11 bases. This sequence originates from a child under 10 years old with inherited bone marrow failure, due to receive a stem cell transplant. As DNA, the CDR3 is TGCAGTGCTAGAGATCGGGGACTAGCGGAAGAGACCCAGTACTTC. Its protein product is CSARDRGLAEETQYF.